Below, 26 T cell receptor beta chains from the same sample are listed, as sequenced in a study of T-cell memory formation after mild COVID-19. One entry per CDR3 protein, called by TCRdb with MiXCR from the 5' RACE reads. The table shows some 410,000 distinct CDR3 sequences, with around a quarter occurring only once. Source material: PBMCs or a T cell subset sorted from them (not recorded which). All receptors come from an adult woman who had mild COVID-19 (a few samples of this study predate the infection). Cell type and time point are not known.

The chain employs TRBV5-1 and TRBJ2-2; TRBD1 might be the D (6 bases). The CDR3 has 16 amino acids. Germline-derived CDR1 and CDR2 are SGHRS and YFSETQ. Trimming pared 0 bases from V and 0 bases from J, leaving 9 bases between. As DNA, the CDR3 is TGCGCCAGCAGCTTGGTCAGGGGCTCGAACACCGGGGAGCTGTTTTTT. Its protein is CASSLVRGSNTGELFF.

The sample holds a few counts of this clonotype. This chain links TRBV5-1 with TRBJ2-1; no clear D. Deletions cut 3 bases from V and 8 bases from J, with 9 bases between. The CDR3 spans 12 residues. Per the germline V gene, CDR1 is SGHRS and CDR2 is YFSETQ. For the CDR3, the DNA is TGCGCCAGCAGCTCCCCCGCGGATGAGCAGTTCTTC. Its protein product is CASSSPADEQFF.

The CDR3: CASSPPPLAPNEQFF. DNA for the CDR3: TGCGCCAGCAGTCCCCCCCCTCTAGCTCCCAATGAGCAGTTCTTC. This sequence joins TRBV10-2 and TRBJ2-1; TRBD2 is a possible D gene (5 bases). Germline CDR1 WSHSY, CDR2 SAAADI. Trimming stripped 5 bases from V and 6 bases from J, with 17 bases between. The CDR3 covers 15 residues.

This clonotype was observed a few times. The chain carries TRBV29-1 and TRBJ2-2; no definite D call. This CDR3 is built from 13 residues. Germline V gives CDR1 SQVTM, CDR2 ANQGSEA. V lost 4 bases and J lost 4, with 10 bases in between. The CDR3 spells CSVGRIGTGELFF. The CDR3 region has the DNA TGCAGCGTTGGCCGGATAGGCACCGGGGAGCTGTTTTTT.

The gene calls are TRBV5-6 and TRBJ2-2; D tentatively fits TRBD1 or TRBD2 (5 bases each). CDR3 size: 15 residues. Germline V gene data show CDR1 as SGHDT and CDR2 as YYEEEE. Trimming left V 1 base short and J 3 bases short, with 10 bases between. CDR3 sequence (DNA): TGTGCCAGCAGCTTGCGGATGGGGGACACCGGGGAGCTGTTTTTT. Amino acid sequence: CASSLRMGDTGELFF.

The CDR3 nucleotides read TGCAGTGCTAGAACCGACAGAACCCATCACGAGCAGTACTTC. Translating it yields CSARTDRTHHEQYF. This chain links TRBV20-1 with TRBJ2-7, with a weak D call TRBD1 (5 bases). V was cut by 2 bases and J by 5 bases, with 16 bases left in between. Germline V gene lookup returns CDR1 DFQATT and CDR2 SNEGSKA (reference sequence). This CDR3 has 14 amino acids.

The V gene is TRBV2, the J gene TRBJ2-1; the match to TRBD2 covers 9 bases. The CDR3 loop spans 15 amino acids. With V trimmed by 6 bases and J by 7 bases, 10 bases remained unmatched. The germline CDR1 and CDR2 sequences are SNHLY and FYNNEI. This CDR3 reads CASSLLAGPENEQFF. The CDR3 DNA is TGTGCCAGCAGCCTACTAGCGGGTCCAGAGAATGAGCAGTTCTTC.

This clonotype was counted a few times. The chain has TRBV12-3 or TRBV12-4 and TRBJ1-1; TRBD1 aligns across 11 bases. The CDR3 is made up of 13 amino acids. V lost 4 bases, J lost 10 bases, and 5 bases stayed unmatched. The chain's CDR3 is CASSSLDRGRAFF. DNA of the CDR3: TGTGCCAGCAGTTCCTTGGACAGGGGGCGAGCTTTCTTT.

This clonotype was counted only a few times. The chain combines TRBV15 with TRBJ1-3; 8 nucleotides align to TRBD1. CDR1 and CDR2 (germline): LNHNV, YYDKDF (reference sequence). The length of the CDR3 is 16 residues. The ends lost 3 bases at V and 4 bases at J; junction bases unmatched: 8. The CDR3 here is CATSSYRGIHGNTIYF. The DNA of the CDR3 is TGTGCCACCAGCAGCTACAGGGGGATTCACGGAAACACCATATATTTT.

The V call is TRBV5-1, the J call TRBJ1-2, with TRBD1 matching over 10 bases. The germline V gene has CDR1 SGHRS and CDR2 YFSETQ. V lost 1 base, J lost 4 bases, and 4 bases stayed unmatched. The CDR3 sequence is 15 residues long. The CDR3 region has the DNA TGCGCCAGCAGCTTGTTGACAGGGGGCGGCTATGGCTACACCTTC. This gives the protein CASSLLTGGGYGYTF. Full variable domain (remainder filled in from reference TRBV5-1 and TRBJ1-2): KAGVTQTPRYLIKTRGQQVTLSCSPISGHRSVSWYQQTPGQGLQFLFEYFSETQRNKGNFPGRFSGRQFSNSRSEMNVSTLELGDSALYLCASSLLTGGGYGYTFGSGTRLTVV.

This clonotype was recorded only once. One junction end does not reproduce the germline sequence, and a read error may be involved. The rearrangement joins TRBV6-2 or TRBV6-3 to TRBJ1-1; D not certain. The germline V gene has CDR1 MNHEY and CDR2 SVGEGT. The CDR3 sequence is 15 residues long. The CDR3 nucleotides are TGTTCCAGCAGCCACCCTTGGGCAGTCAACGTCGGGGCTTTCTTT. Translated: CSSSHPWAVNVGAFF.

The V gene is TRBV5-4, the J gene TRBJ1-5, with no clear D. Trimming left V 0 bases short and J 9 bases short, with 10 bases between. CDR3 length equals 13 residues. CDR1 and CDR2 (germline): SGHNT, YYREEE (reference sequence). The CDR3 sequence is CASSLGGSGPQHF. Written as DNA, the CDR3 is TGTGCCAGCAGCTTGGGAGGATCCGGGCCCCAGCATTTT. Full variable domain (outside the CDR3, taken from reference TRBV5-4 and TRBJ1-5): ETGVTQSPTHLIKTRGQQVTLRCSSQSGHNTVSWYQQALGQGPQFIFQYYREEENGRGNFPPRFSGLQFPNYSSELNVNALELDDSALYLCASSLGGSGPQHFGDGTRLSIL.

This chain joins TRBV21-1 and TRBJ1-4; TRBD1, the table's D call, was not compared with the DNA. TRBV21-1 is marked as a pseudogene. CDR3 size: 17 residues. In nucleotides, the CDR3 is TGTGCCAGCAGCAAAGCGCTTAGGGACGGGGCTAGGGAAAAACTGTTTTTT. This gives the protein CASSKALRDGAREKLFF.

The rearrangement joins TRBV12-3 or TRBV12-4 to TRBJ1-2, with 7 bases that match TRBD1. Trimming removed 6 bases from V and 4 bases from J; junction bases left unmatched: 11. This CDR3 region has 15 residues. CDR3 DNA: TGTGCCAGCAGCCCACGTCGGGACAGAGCCTATGGCTACACCTTC. Protein sequence: CASSPRRDRAYGYTF.

This clonotype was counted a few times. The chain joins TRBV6-5 to TRBJ2-1; TRBD1 might be the D (7 bases). Germline CDR1 is MNHEY and CDR2 is SVGAGI. This CDR3 comprises 15 residues. The germline V and J ends were trimmed by 2 bases and 2 bases, with 10 bases remaining between them. In nucleotides, the CDR3 is TGTGCCAGCAGTTACGCAGGGGGGACCTACAATGAGCAGTTCTTC. Its protein product is CASSYAGGTYNEQFF.

V and J are TRBV12-3 or TRBV12-4 and TRBJ2-3; D perhaps matches TRBD2 (6 bases). The CDR3 has 13 amino acids. The ends were cut back, 6 bases at V and 6 bases at J, with 13 bases in the middle. The CDR3 protein is CASSPGTLDTQYF. DNA of the CDR3: TGTGCCAGCAGCCCCGGGACTCTGGATACGCAGTATTTT.

The chain employs TRBV5-1 and TRBJ2-7; 8 bases line up with TRBD1. Germline CDR1 is SGHRS and CDR2 is YFSETQ. V lost 0 bases and J lost 3; bases outside the gene matches: 8. The CDR3 totals 16 residues. The CDR3 nucleotides read TGCGCCAGCAGCTTGGACTCGACAGGGGTAAACTACGAGCAGTACTTC. It yields the protein CASSLDSTGVNYEQYF.

This clonotype was found a few times. The chain joins TRBV5-6 to TRBJ2-2; 7 bases agree with TRBD1. J lost 6 bases, V lost 0 bases, and 2 bases had no gene match. Germline CDR1 and CDR2: SGHDT and YYEEEE. This CDR3 comprises 14 residues. In nucleotides, the CDR3 is TGTGCCAGCAGCTTGGTTCAGGGGGCCGGGGAGCTGTTTTTT. Translating it yields CASSLVQGAGELFF.

The chain couples TRBV7-6 to TRBJ2-1, with 8 nucleotides matching TRBD2. CDR1 and CDR2 from the germline V gene are SGHVS and FNYEAQ. The CDR3 consists of 14 residues. V was pared by 7 bases and J by 5 bases, with 7 bases of the junction left unmatched. CDR3 coding DNA: TGTGCCAGCACACCGCGACTAGCGCACAATGAGCAGTTCTTC. Translation gives CASTPRLAHNEQFF.

The rearrangement uses TRBV9 and TRBJ1-1; D gene unclear. The CDR3 length is 14 residues. Germline CDR1 SGDLS, CDR2 YYNGEE. The V and J ends lost 2 bases and 4 bases respectively, with 12 bases between them. CDR3 region: CASSVVGQVTEAFF. In nucleotides, the CDR3 is TGTGCCAGCAGCGTTGTAGGGCAGGTCACTGAAGCTTTCTTT.

This clonotype has more than one count but fewer than ten. The V gene is TRBV4-3, the J gene TRBJ2-5, with D possibly being TRBD2 (5 bases). With 0 bases removed from V and 4 bases from J, the gap between germline ends came to 24 bases. The CDR3 length is 19 residues. Germline V CDR1 and CDR2: LGHNA, YSLEER. As DNA, the CDR3 is TGCGCCAGCAGCCAAGATTACCAGCGGATAACCCGGGTTAGAGAGACCCAGTACTTC. Protein sequence: CASSQDYQRITRVRETQYF.

V is TRBV14 and J is TRBJ2-1; 7 nucleotides align to TRBD2. CDR1 is SGHDN, CDR2 FVKESK, per germline. This CDR3 contains 16 residues. The trim removed 3 bases at V and 5 bases at J, leaving 10 bases unmatched. CDR3 sequence (DNA): TGTGCCAGCAGCCATTCGGGGGGTATTATTGACAATGAGCAGTTCTTC. Protein product: CASSHSGGIIDNEQFF.

J is TRBJ2-3 and V is TRBV4-2; 9 bases are a match to TRBD2. The germline V gene has CDR1 LGHNA and CDR2 YNFKEQ. The CDR3 contains 19 residues. Trimming removed 2 bases from V and 0 bases from J; junction bases left unmatched: 12. Here the CDR3 reads CASSQRATSGRPSTDTQYF. In DNA, the CDR3 is TGTGCCAGCAGCCAACGAGCGACTAGCGGAAGACCTAGCACAGATACGCAGTATTTT.

CDR3 loop: CASSRQGGSRSYEQYF. Written as DNA, the CDR3 is TGCGCCAGCAGCCGTCAGGGCGGTTCGCGCTCCTACGAGCAGTACTTC. The chain has TRBV5-1 and TRBJ2-7, with TRBD1 as a possible D gene (5 bases). CDR1 is SGHRS and CDR2 is YFSETQ in the germline V gene. CDR3 length: 16 amino acids. Trimming stripped 4 bases from V and 0 bases from J, with 17 bases between.

The V call is TRBV7-9, the J call TRBJ1-5, with no clear D. The length of the CDR3 is 15 residues. Trimming left V 5 bases short and J 1 base short, with 12 bases between. CDR1 is SEHNR and CDR2 is FQNEAQ in the germline V gene (reference sequence). The CDR3 sequence is CASSTGGESNQPQHF. CDR3 nucleotide sequence: TGTGCCAGCAGCACGGGAGGAGAAAGCAATCAGCCCCAGCATTTT.

This clonotype was seen only a few times. The chain employs TRBV25-1 and TRBJ2-5; D ambiguous. V lost 4 bases, J lost 5 bases, and 5 bases lay in between. The germline gives CDR1 MGHDK, CDR2 SYGVNS. This CDR3 region has 11 residues. CDR3 nucleotide sequence: TGTGCCAGCAGTGGGTTGGAGACCCAGTACTTC. Translating gives CASSGLETQYF.